These T cell receptor beta chains were read from a single sample in a study of quantifying T cell responses using KT2 cells. Each CDR3 protein is one row after TCRdb ran MiXCR on the UMI-ligation and nested PCR reads. This sample has around 56,000 distinct CDR3 sequences, with more than 9% found just once. Sequencing was carried out using PBMCs spiked with cells of the T cell clone KT2. Every receptor here comes from a human donor. Both conserved end residues are part of each CDR3. The D gene is left open where the match is weak. Only some rows state a clone size, as once, few, many or a class for expanded clones.

cdr3_aa cdr3_nt j_call clone_size d_call v_call cdr3_length
CSAKSSGTSTYEQYF TGCAGTGCTAAAAGCTCCGGGACTAGTACCTACGAGCAGTACTTC TRBJ2-7 few TRBD2 TRBV20-1 15
CASSPRSGLGLLATRNEQFF TGTGCCAGCAGCCCACGATCCGGATTGGGCTTACTAGCGACAAGGAATGAGCAGTTCTTC TRBJ2-1 few TRBD2 TRBV5-6 20
CASRARGAKLSYEQYF TGTGCCAGCAGAGCACGGGGGGCCAAACTCTCCTACGAGCAGTACTTC TRBJ2-7 - - TRBV6-4 16
CASSLGGDGDIQYF TGCGCCAGCAGCTTAGGTGGCGACGGGGACATTCAGTACTTC TRBJ2-4 - - TRBV5-1 14
CASSQGPGTGLGKLFF TGTGCCAGCAGCCAAGGACCCGGGACAGGGCTGGGAAAACTGTTTTTT TRBJ1-4 few TRBD1 TRBV3-1 16
CSARGDRGLDEQYF TGCAGTGCTAGAGGGGACAGGGGTCTGGACGAGCAGTACTTC TRBJ2-7 few TRBD1 TRBV20-1 14
CASSPDTAVSYEQYF TGTGCCAGCAGCCCGGATACAGCGGTCTCCTACGAGCAGTACTTC TRBJ2-7 - - TRBV7-2 15
CASRRTDNYEQYF TGCGCCAGCAGAAGGACAGACAACTACGAGCAGTACTTC TRBJ2-7 many - TRBV5-1 13
CASSSYRTGGTEQYF TGTGCCAGCAGCTCCTACCGGACAGGCGGGACTGAGCAGTACTTC TRBJ2-7 - - TRBV5-6 15
CASAGLAEYEQYF TGTGCCAGCGCCGGACTAGCGGAGTACGAGCAGTACTTC TRBJ2-7 - TRBD2 TRBV2 13
CASSPFRGETQYF TGTGCCAGCAGCCCATTTCGGGGCGAGACCCAGTACTTC TRBJ2-5 many - TRBV7-2 13
CASSLGGGGADTQYF TGTGCCAGCAGCTTAGGAGGCGGGGGGGCAGATACGCAGTATTTT TRBJ2-3 many TRBD2 TRBV7-3 15
CASSLVVGGETQYF TGTGCCAGCAGCTTAGTCGTCGGAGGGGAGACCCAGTACTTC TRBJ2-5 - - TRBV11-2 14
CASKEAYTYNSPLHF TGTGCCAGCAAGGAAGCCTATACCTATAATTCACCCCTCCACTTT TRBJ1-6 many - TRBV7-8 15
CAGLPNRGNTEAFF TGTGCCGGCCTACCTAACAGGGGAAACACTGAAGCTTTCTTT TRBJ1-1 few TRBD1 TRBV2 14
CASSLGPARSSYEQYF TGTGCCAGCAGCCTAGGACCAGCGCGTAGCTCCTACGAGCAGTACTTC TRBJ2-7 many - TRBV11-2 16
CASSPGQFNQPQHF TGTGCCAGCAGCCCCGGGCAGTTCAATCAGCCCCAGCATTTT TRBJ1-5 few - TRBV11-2 14
CASSLAPAGGNEQFF TGTGCCAGCAGCTTAGCCCCTGCGGGGGGGAATGAGCAGTTCTTC TRBJ2-1 - TRBD2 TRBV11-2 15
CASSFNTYQKRTDTQYF TGTGCCAGCAGCTTTAACACATATCAGAAAAGAACAGATACGCAGTATTTT TRBJ2-3 - - TRBV11-2 17
CAISEGLAGGTDTQYF TGTGCCATCAGTGAGGGATTAGCGGGGGGCACAGATACGCAGTATTTT TRBJ2-3 - TRBD2 TRBV10-3 16
CASSLTGKETQYF TGTGCCAGCAGTTTGACGGGTAAAGAGACCCAGTACTTC TRBJ2-5 few - TRBV12-3/TRBV12-4 13
CASSSRGQGGGEQYF TGTGCCAGCAGTTCCCGGGGACAGGGGGGGGGCGAGCAGTACTTC TRBJ2-7 - TRBD1 TRBV6-5 15
CATSLGPNTGELFF TGTGCCACCAGCCTGGGACCTAACACCGGGGAGCTGTTTTTT TRBJ2-2 few - TRBV24-1 14
CASSLAGGHILETQYF - TRBJ2-5 - - TRBV7-2 16
CATLRQTSYEQYF TGTGCCACCCTAAGACAGACCTCCTACGAGCAGTACTTC TRBJ2-7 - - TRBV6-2/TRBV6-3 13
CASKPSERGYGYTF TGTGCCAGCAAACCTAGTGAGCGGGGCTATGGCTACACCTTC TRBJ1-2 few - TRBV28 14
CASSLVESNTEAFF TGTGCCAGCAGCTTAGTCGAATCGAACACTGAAGCTTTCTTT TRBJ1-1 - - TRBV7-9 14
CASSLEGRQGTDTQYF TGTGCCAGCAGCTTAGAGGGAAGGCAGGGCACAGATACGCAGTATTTT TRBJ2-3 few - TRBV7-8 16
CASSGDRDDQPQHF TGTGCCAGCAGTGGGGACAGGGACGATCAGCCCCAGCATTTT TRBJ1-5 - TRBD1 TRBV2 14
CASSTPKGGGQPQHF TGTGCCAGTAGTACTCCCAAGGGAGGCGGTCAGCCCCAGCATTTT TRBJ1-5 many - TRBV19 15